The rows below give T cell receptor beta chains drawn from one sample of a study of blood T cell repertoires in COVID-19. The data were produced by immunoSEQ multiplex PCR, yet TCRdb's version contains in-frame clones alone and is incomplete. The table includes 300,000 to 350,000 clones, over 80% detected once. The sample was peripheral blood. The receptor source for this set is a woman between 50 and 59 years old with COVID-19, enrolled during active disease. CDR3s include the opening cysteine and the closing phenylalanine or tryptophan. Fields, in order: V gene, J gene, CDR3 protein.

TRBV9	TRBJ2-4	CASSGTGAKNIQYF
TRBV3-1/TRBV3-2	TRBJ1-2	CASSQTGFGYTF
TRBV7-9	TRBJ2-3	CASSPTGVGTDTQYF
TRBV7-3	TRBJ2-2	CASTLSAGGNTGELFF
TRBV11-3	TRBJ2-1	CASSLTGHKRYNEQFF
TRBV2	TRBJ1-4	CAGKSREGPREKLFF
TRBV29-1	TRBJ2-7	CSARDTTYEQYF
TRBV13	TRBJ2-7	CASRSHVSSHEQYF
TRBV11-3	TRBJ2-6	CASSTLGSGTGMLGANVLTF
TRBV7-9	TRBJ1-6	CASSLKQYNSPLHF
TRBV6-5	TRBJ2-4	CASQPRGYQRNIQYF
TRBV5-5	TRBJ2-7	CASSPGLAGYEQYF
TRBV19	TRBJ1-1	CASRRMGLGEAFF
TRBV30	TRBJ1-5	CAWDPGTGNQPQHF
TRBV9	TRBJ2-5	CASEIGGLAGGKETQYF
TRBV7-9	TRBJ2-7	CASSFTGGFFGEQYF
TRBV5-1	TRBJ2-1	CASSKYSGTATNEQFF
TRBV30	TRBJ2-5	CAWSGGQGNGGETQYF
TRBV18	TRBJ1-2	CASSRQGADYGYTF
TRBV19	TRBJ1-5	CATEGLVSNQPQHF
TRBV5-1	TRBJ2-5	CASSSGQGGETQYF
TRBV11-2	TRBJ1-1	CASSWGENTEAFF
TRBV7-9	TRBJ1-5	CASSPNRVSNQPQHF
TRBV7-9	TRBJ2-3	CASSPPSGRDLTDTQYF
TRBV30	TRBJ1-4	CAWTLQGFNEKLFF
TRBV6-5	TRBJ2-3	CASISNAGDTQYF
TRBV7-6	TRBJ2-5	CASSPYRGKQETQYF
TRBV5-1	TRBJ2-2	CASSGRQGAPGELFF
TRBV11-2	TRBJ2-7	CASSTRDTSYEQYF